The 32 T cell receptor beta chains in this list originate from one sample, sequenced in a study of tumor-infiltrating lymphocytes in localized non-small cell lung cancer. Assay used: immunoSEQ multiplex PCR; TCRdb lists only in-frame clones, some missing. The data contain 10,000 to 15,000 clones, over 65% of them seen just once; the ten biggest clones take up roughly 9.1%. Sequencing was performed on lung tumor tissue. The receptor source for this set is a human donor with non-small cell lung cancer.

The CDR3 coding sequence is TGCAGCGTTTTGTGGGGGAACACTGAAGCTTTCTTT. The encoded protein is CSVLWGNTEAFF. This chain joins TRBV29-1 and TRBJ1-1, with D unclear. The CDR3 is 12 amino acids. Germline V gives CDR1 SQVTM, CDR2 ANQGSEA. V lost 5 bases, J lost 1 base, and 8 bases lay in between.

This clone was seen only once. The rearrangement uses TRBV11-2 and TRBJ2-7; 11 bases are shared with TRBD2. This CDR3 region has 15 residues. J lost 0 bases, V lost 3 bases, and 1 base had no gene match. From germline, CDR1 is SGHAT and CDR2 FQNNGV. CDR3 in amino acids: CASSFGLAGSYEQYF. The CDR3 region has the DNA TGTGCCAGCAGCTTTGGACTAGCGGGCTCCTACGAGCAGTACTTC.

CDR3 amino acids: CASYPGGKPPDEAFF. The DNA of the CDR3 is TGTGCCAGCTACCCAGGGGGGAAACCCCCGGATGAAGCTTTCTTT. The chain couples TRBV28 to TRBJ1-1; the match to TRBD1 covers 7 bases. In germline, CDR1 is MDHEN, CDR2 SYDVKM. The CDR3 loop spans 15 amino acids. The V and J ends lost 8 bases and 7 bases, in that order; junction bases with no gene match: 16. Supplemented by reference TRBV28 and TRBJ1-1, the full variable domain reads DVKVTQSSRYLVKRTGEKVFLECVQDMDHENMFWYRQDPGLGLRLIYFSYDVKMKEKGDIPEGYSVSREKKERFSLILESASTNQTSMYLCASYPGGKPPDEAFFGQGTRLTVV.

V is TRBV2 and J is TRBJ2-6; the match to TRBD1 covers 7 bases. The CDR3 length is 16 residues. The trim removed 4 bases at V and 1 base at J, leaving 4 bases unmatched. CDR1 and CDR2 from the germline V gene are SNHLY and FYNNEI. The CDR3 sequence: CASSAMTGSGANVLTF. The DNA for the CDR3 is TGTGCCAGCAGTGCTATGACAGGGTCTGGGGCCAACGTCCTGACTTTC. Supplemented by reference TRBV2 and TRBJ2-6, the full variable domain reads EPEVTQTPSHQVTQMGQEVILRCVPISNHLYFYWYRQILGQKVEFLVSFYNNEISEKSEIFDDQFSVERPDGSNFTLKIRSTKLEDSAMYFCASSAMTGSGANVLTFGAGSRLTVL.

The V gene is TRBV19, the J gene TRBJ1-5, with D perhaps matching TRBD1 (5 bases). Trimming shortened V by 9 bases and J by 2 bases, and 23 bases separated the two germline ends. The CDR3 loop spans 17 amino acids. CDR1 and CDR2 (germline): LNHDA, SQIVND (reference sequence). The CDR3: CASKDRPAALGNQPQHF. CDR3 DNA: TGTGCCAGCAAAGACAGACCCGCCGCTTTGGGCAATCAGCCCCAGCATTTT.

V usage is TRBV5-4 and J usage is TRBJ2-7; D unresolved. Deletions cut 0 bases from V and 5 bases from J, with 9 bases between. Germline CDR1 SGHNT, CDR2 YYREEE (reference sequence). The CDR3 runs 13 residues. CDR3 protein: CASSLVTNDEQYF. The DNA for the CDR3 is TGTGCCAGCAGCTTGGTCACGAATGACGAGCAGTACTTC.

This rearrangement joins TRBV27 to TRBJ2-7; 9 bases fit TRBD2. The J segment lost 4 bases and the V segment lost 0 bases, leaving 10 bases of the junction unmatched. CDR1 is MNHEY, CDR2 SMNVEV, per germline (reference sequence). This CDR3 contains 17 residues. CDR3 DNA sequence: TGTGCCAGCAGTTTATCTTTTGCGGGAGGGATGACGTACGAGCAGTACTTC. The encoded protein is CASSLSFAGGMTYEQYF.

The chain recombines TRBV9 with TRBJ2-1; TRBD2 agrees at 13 bases. In germline, CDR1 is SGDLS, CDR2 YYNGEE. The CDR3 has 15 amino acids. V dropped 4 bases and J dropped 7; count of bases not matched to a gene: 5. The CDR3 region is CASSYRTSGRNEQFF. CDR3 nucleotides: TGTGCCAGCAGCTATCGGACTAGCGGGAGAAATGAGCAGTTCTTC.

The V and J genes are TRBV5-1 and TRBJ2-2; 9 nucleotides match TRBD2. V dropped 4 bases and J dropped 6; count of bases not matched to a gene: 1. The CDR3 extends over 13 amino acids. Germline V gives CDR1 SGHRS, CDR2 YFSETQ. The CDR3 is CASSPSGAGELFF. The DNA of the CDR3 is TGCGCCAGCAGCCCTAGCGGGGCCGGGGAGCTGTTTTTT.

The rearrangement links TRBV10-2 to TRBJ2-5; 9 bases align to TRBD1. The V gene's germline CDR1 is WSHSY and CDR2 SAAADI. This CDR3 contains 13 residues. Trimming removed 6 bases from V and 4 bases from J; junction bases left unmatched: 3. This CDR3 is CASSLQGAETQYF. The CDR3 region has the DNA TGCGCCAGCAGCCTACAGGGGGCAGAGACCCAGTACTTC.

In its sample, this clone was seen once. The genes are TRBV27 and TRBJ2-7; D may be TRBD1 (5 bases). The CDR3 sequence is 13 residues long. Between the trimmed V and J ends, which lost 3 bases and 3 bases, there was a span of 9 bases. From germline, CDR1 is MNHEY and CDR2 SMNVEV (reference sequence). Here the CDR3 reads CASSLVTGYEQYF. CDR3 in DNA: TGTGCCAGCAGTTTGGTTACAGGCTACGAGCAGTACTTC.

This clone appeared a few times. The rearrangement uses TRBV11-1 and TRBJ1-1; D gene ambiguous. The CDR3 runs 13 residues. V was pared by 5 bases and J by 1 base, with 8 bases between. Germline-derived CDR1 and CDR2 are SGHAT and FQDESV (reference sequence). As DNA, the CDR3 is TGTGCCAGCAGCGTACAAAGGAACACTGAAGCTTTCTTT. Protein: CASSVQRNTEAFF.

The CDR3 sequence: CASSVAGTELARVYF. In nucleotides, the CDR3 is TGCGCCAGCAGTGTAGCCGGGACCGAACTTGCTCGGGTGTACTTC. The V gene is TRBV10-2, the J gene TRBJ2-5; tentatively, D is TRBD1 or TRBD2 (5 bases each). The germline CDR1 and CDR2 sequences are WSHSY and SAAADI. Trimming removed 4 bases at V and 13 bases at J, with 25 bases between. There are 15 residues in the CDR3.

V and J are TRBV2 and TRBJ1-2; perhaps TRBD1 as D (5 bases). V lost 11 bases to trimming and J lost 8 bases, with 15 bases between them. This CDR3 contains 11 residues. Per germline, CDR1 SNHLY and CDR2 FYNNEI. CDR3 sequence reads: CAEGGVSGYTF. The CDR3 coding sequence is TGTGCCGAAGGAGGGGTCTCGGGCTACACCTTC.

The V gene is TRBV11-3, the J gene TRBJ2-2; 7 bases map to TRBD2. Losses at the gene ends were 6 bases for V and 6 bases for J; bases not matched to a gene: 10. The CDR3 covers 15 residues. Germline lookup yields CDR1 SGHNT and CDR2 YENEEA. The CDR3 protein is CASRGHGRESGELFF. In nucleotides, the CDR3 is TGTGCCAGCAGAGGGCATGGGCGGGAGTCCGGGGAGCTGTTTTTT.

Notes on this clone: The same CDR3 arises from other DNA sequences in this sample as well. This sequence joins TRBV10-1 and TRBJ2-3; D unresolved. The V end was cut by 5 bases, the J end by 0 bases, with 3 bases between. The CDR3 sequence is 12 residues long. Germline CDR1 reads WNHNN; CDR2 reads SYGVQD (reference sequence). In DNA, the CDR3 is TGCGCCAGCAGTTATAGCACAGATACGCAGTATTTT. Residues: CASSYSTDTQYF.

This chain joins TRBV19 and TRBJ2-1; 8 nucleotides agree with TRBD2. This CDR3 is 13 amino acids long. The germline CDR1 and CDR2 sequences are LNHDA and SQIVND (reference sequence). V dropped 8 bases and J dropped 5; count of bases not matched to a gene: 5. CDR3 protein: CASGTRGNNEQFF. CDR3 DNA: TGTGCCAGTGGGACTAGGGGAAACAATGAGCAGTTCTTC.

This chain uses TRBV19 with TRBJ2-3; unclear D gene. CDR3 length: 12 residues. Germline-derived CDR1 and CDR2 are LNHDA and SQIVND (reference sequence). The V and J ends lost 0 bases and 9 bases respectively, with 7 bases between them. The CDR3, as DNA: TGTGCCAGTAGTATAGAGGGCACGACGCAGTATTTT. Its protein is CASSIEGTTQYF.

The chain combines TRBV10-3 with TRBJ1-1, with D hard to call. Germline CDR1 ENHRY, CDR2 SYGVKD. The CDR3 runs to 13 residues. V lost 3 bases and J 3 bases, leaving 8 bases between the germline ends. CDR3 in DNA: TGTGCCATCAGTGATGACTTTGACACTGAAGCTTTCTTT. Its protein product is CAISDDFDTEAFF.

The chain couples TRBV30 to TRBJ2-7, with TRBD1 matching 7 bases. The CDR3 is 11 amino acids. With V trimmed by 6 bases and J by 4 bases, 3 bases remained unmatched. Germline assignment: CDR1 GTSNPN and CDR2 SVGIG (reference sequence). Here the CDR3 reads CACSGGYEQYF. The CDR3 nucleotides read TGTGCCTGTTCAGGGGGATACGAGCAGTACTTC.

V is TRBV14 and J is TRBJ1-1; D uncertain. This CDR3 region has 14 residues. The V gene's germline CDR1 is SGHDN and CDR2 FVKESK. Trimming pared 2 bases from V and 2 bases from J, leaving 9 bases between. As DNA, the CDR3 is TGTGCCAGCAGCCAAAGAAGCTTTAACACTGAAGCTTTCTTT. Translation: CASSQRSFNTEAFF.

V and J are TRBV27 and TRBJ1-1; 10 bases line up with TRBD1. The CDR3 runs to 17 residues. V shed 8 bases, J shed 1 base, and the junction held 13 bases outside the gene matches. Germline-derived CDR1 and CDR2 are MNHEY and SMNVEV (reference sequence). CDR3 in DNA: TGTGCCAGCTCGTATCGACAGGGGGCAAATTGGAACACTGAAGCTTTCTTT. Amino acids: CASSYRQGANWNTEAFF.

The chain joins TRBV5-1 to TRBJ2-3, with 9 positions matching TRBD1. The germline CDR1 and CDR2 sequences are SGHRS and YFSETQ. The CDR3 totals 16 residues. V trimming: 0 bases; J trimming: 0 bases; junction bases outside the gene matches: 2. The CDR3: CASSLAGQGSTDTQYF. The DNA of the CDR3 is TGCGCCAGCAGCTTGGCGGGACAGGGCAGCACAGATACGCAGTATTTT.

V gene TRBV18 combines with J gene TRBJ2-3; D possibly matches TRBD1 or TRBD2 (5 bases each). Germline loops: CDR1 KGHSH, CDR2 LQKENI. The ends were cut back, 0 bases at V and 4 bases at J, with 14 bases in the middle. The CDR3 totals 16 residues. Written as DNA, the CDR3 is TGTGCCAGCTCACCACCGCCGGACTGGGGCTCAGATACGCAGTATTTT. It yields the protein CASSPPPDWGSDTQYF.

This clone was observed a handful of times. The chain couples TRBV5-6 to TRBJ2-2; 16 nucleotides agree with TRBD2. This CDR3 comprises 18 residues. Germline V gene lookup returns CDR1 SGHDT and CDR2 YYEEEE. The V segment lost 4 bases and the J segment 0 bases; nucleotides outside the gene matches: 3. The CDR3 region has the DNA TGTGCCAGCAGCAGGGGACTAGCGGGGGGGCCGAACACCGGGGAGCTGTTTTTT. Its protein product is CASSRGLAGGPNTGELFF.

The chain joins TRBV5-4 to TRBJ2-1; D possibly corresponds to TRBD1 (6 bases). This CDR3 comprises 14 residues. From germline, CDR1 is SGHNT and CDR2 YYREEE (reference sequence). The V and J ends lost 3 bases and 5 bases respectively, with 12 bases between them. The CDR3 nucleotides read TGTGCCAGCAGCTCCCCGGACAGCAACAATGAGCAGTTCTTC. It translates to CASSSPDSNNEQFF.

V is TRBV11-1 and J is TRBJ2-1; 8 bases align to TRBD2. Germline CDR1 reads SGHAT; CDR2 reads FQDESV (reference sequence). The CDR3 is 15 residues long. Trimming took 1 base from V and 10 from J; bases not matched to a gene: 9. CDR3: CASSLGLAGRGEQFF. The DNA for the CDR3 is TGTGCCAGCAGCTTAGGCCTAGCGGGCCGCGGGGAGCAGTTCTTC.

The J gene is TRBJ1-4, the V gene TRBV7-2; TRBD1 matches 8 bases. The CDR3 has 18 residues. Germline V gives CDR1 SGHTA, CDR2 FQGNSA. After removal of 0 bases from V and 8 bases from J, the junction contained 14 bases not matched to a gene. CDR3 nucleotides: TGTGCCAGCAGCTTAGCGAACTACCTCAGGGGGCGTAAAGAAAAACTGTTTTTT. Its protein is CASSLANYLRGRKEKLFF.

The rearrangement joins TRBV19 to TRBJ1-1; TRBD1 matches at 7 bases. Trimming cost V 2 bases and J 3 bases; bases outside gene matches: 6. This CDR3 has 15 residues. CDR1 and CDR2 from the germline V gene are LNHDA and SQIVND (reference sequence). The CDR3 nucleotides read TGTGCCAGTAGTATAAAGGGGGCCTTTGACACTGAAGCTTTCTTT. Translated: CASSIKGAFDTEAFF.

The chain recombines TRBV5-1 with TRBJ2-5; a possible D gene is TRBD2 (6 bases). CDR1 and CDR2 (germline): SGHRS, YFSETQ. Trimming removed 1 base from V and 4 bases from J, with 17 bases in between. The length of the CDR3 is 16 residues. CDR3 region: CASSLSNSGVLETQYF. The DNA of the CDR3 is TGCGCCAGCAGCTTGTCGAACTCGGGGGTTTTAGAGACCCAGTACTTC.

The chain carries TRBV19 and TRBJ1-4, with D maybe TRBD1 (6 bases). The germline V and J ends were trimmed by 6 bases and 8 bases, with 13 bases remaining between them. This CDR3 is 13 amino acids long. CDR1 and CDR2 (germline): LNHDA, SQIVND (reference sequence). The CDR3 sequence: CASSEGGPEKLFF. DNA of the CDR3: TGTGCCAGTAGCGAAGGGGGGCCCGAAAAACTGTTTTTT. The full variable domain, its missing parts supplied by reference TRBV19 and TRBJ1-4, is DGGITQSPKYLFRKEGQNVTLSCEQNLNHDAMYWYRQDPGQGLRLIYYSQIVNDFQKGDIAEGYSVSREKKESFPLTVTSAQKNPTAFYLCASSEGGPEKLFFGSGTQLSVL.

The chain has TRBV18 and TRBJ1-2; TRBD1 agrees at 7 bases. There are 15 residues in the CDR3. J gave up 6 bases and V 2 bases, and 9 bases lay outside the gene matches. The V gene's germline CDR1 is KGHSH and CDR2 LQKENI. The CDR3 DNA follows: TGTGCCAGCTCACCAGACCTGGACAGGTGGGATGGCTACACCTTC. Its translation is CASSPDLDRWDGYTF.